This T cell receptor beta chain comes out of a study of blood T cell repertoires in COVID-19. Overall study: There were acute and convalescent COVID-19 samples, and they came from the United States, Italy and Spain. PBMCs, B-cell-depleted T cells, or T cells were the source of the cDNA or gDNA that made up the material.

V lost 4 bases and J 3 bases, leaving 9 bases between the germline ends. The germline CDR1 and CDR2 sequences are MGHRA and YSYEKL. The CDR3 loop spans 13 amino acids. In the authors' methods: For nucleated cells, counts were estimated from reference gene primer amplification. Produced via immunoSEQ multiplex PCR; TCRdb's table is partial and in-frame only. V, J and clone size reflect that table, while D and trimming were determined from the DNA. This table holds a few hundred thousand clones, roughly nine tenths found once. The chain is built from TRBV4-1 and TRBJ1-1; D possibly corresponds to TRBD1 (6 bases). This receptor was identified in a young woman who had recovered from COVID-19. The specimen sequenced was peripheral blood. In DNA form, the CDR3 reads TGCGCCAGCAGCCCCCCAGGGGACACTGAAGCTTTCTTT. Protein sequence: CASSPPGDTEAFF.